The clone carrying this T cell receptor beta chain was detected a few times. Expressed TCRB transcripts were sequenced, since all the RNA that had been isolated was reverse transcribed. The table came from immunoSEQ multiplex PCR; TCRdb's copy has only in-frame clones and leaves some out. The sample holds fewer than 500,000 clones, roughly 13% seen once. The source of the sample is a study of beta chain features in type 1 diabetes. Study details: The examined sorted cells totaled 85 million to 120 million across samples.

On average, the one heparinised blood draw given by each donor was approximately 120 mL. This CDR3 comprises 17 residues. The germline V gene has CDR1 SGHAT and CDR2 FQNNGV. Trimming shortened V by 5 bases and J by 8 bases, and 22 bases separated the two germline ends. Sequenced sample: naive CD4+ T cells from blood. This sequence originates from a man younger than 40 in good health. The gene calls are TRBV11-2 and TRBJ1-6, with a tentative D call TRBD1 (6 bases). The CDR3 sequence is CASSPVKTQGPYSPLHF. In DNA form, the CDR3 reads TGTGCCAGCAGCCCAGTCAAGACCCAGGGGCCTTATTCACCCCTCCACTTT. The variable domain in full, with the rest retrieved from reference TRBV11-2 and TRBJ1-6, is EAGVAQSPRYKIIEKRQSVAFWCNPISGHATLYWYQQILGQGPKLLIQFQNNGVVDDSQLPKDRFSAERLKGVDSTLKIQPAKLEDSAVYLCASSPVKTQGPYSPLHFGNGTRLTVT.